The 27 T cell receptor beta chains below come from one sample, sequenced in a study of blood T cell repertoires in COVID-19. Method: immunoSEQ multiplex PCR; TCRdb's copy keeps in-frame clones and lacks some. The sample contains roughly 260,000 clones, more than 70% of which appear only once. Sequencing input: peripheral blood. The receptors stem from a woman in her late teens or twenties with acute or convalescent COVID-19.

This chain uses TRBV7-9 with TRBJ2-1; the match to TRBD2 covers 11 bases. After removal of 8 bases from V and 3 bases from J, the junction contained 15 bases not matched to a gene. The germline CDR1 and CDR2 sequences are SEHNR and FQNEAQ (reference sequence). This CDR3 comprises 18 residues. The CDR3 region has the DNA TGTGCCAGCGGATCCGGGACTAGCGGTTTTAAGGGCTACAATGAGCAGTTCTTC. Protein sequence: CASGSGTSGFKGYNEQFF.

This sequence joins TRBV27 and TRBJ2-5; D is perhaps TRBD1 (6 bases). Trimming stripped 6 bases from V and 8 bases from J, with 16 bases between. Germline V lookup: CDR1 MNHEY, CDR2 SMNVEV (reference sequence). The CDR3 runs to 13 residues. CDR3 DNA: TGTGCCAGCAGACCAGGGGCCTCGGGTACCCAGTACTTC. Translated, it gives CASRPGASGTQYF.

This rearrangement joins TRBV6-5 to TRBJ1-6, with 7 bases fitting TRBD1. Per germline, CDR1 MNHEY and CDR2 SVGAGI. The junction had 4 bases not matched to a gene; V was cut back by 6 bases and J by 5 bases. The CDR3 is 14 amino acids. The CDR3 coding sequence is TGTGCCAGCAGGGGGACAGCTAATAATTCACCCCTCCACTTT. It translates to CASRGTANNSPLHF.

CDR3 region: CASSPPRGAGGQEQYF. CDR3 DNA: TGTGCCAGCTCACCCCCCAGGGGGGCGGGAGGTCAGGAGCAGTACTTC. The chain has TRBV18 and TRBJ2-7, with a weak D call TRBD2 (8 bases). The CDR3 contains 16 residues. In germline, CDR1 is KGHSH, CDR2 LQKENI. Trimming stripped 3 bases from V and 7 bases from J, with 22 bases between. The entire variable domain, with the rest obtained from reference TRBV18 and TRBJ2-7, is as follows: NAGVMQNPRHLVRRRGQEARLRCSPMKGHSHVYWYRQLPEEGLKFMVYLQKENIIDESGMPKERFSAEFPKEGPSILRIQQVVRGDSAAYFCASSPPRGAGGQEQYFGPGTRLTVT.

The chain is built from TRBV9 and TRBJ2-1, with TRBD2 as a possible D gene (5 bases). Germline V gives CDR1 SGDLS, CDR2 YYNGEE. This CDR3 contains 15 residues. V lost 0 bases to trimming and J lost 1 base, with 8 bases between them. The CDR3 sequence is CASSVEAASYNEQFF. CDR3 in DNA: TGTGCCAGCAGCGTAGAAGCGGCGTCCTACAATGAGCAGTTCTTC. The full variable domain, with the rest looked up from reference TRBV9 and TRBJ2-1, is DSGVTQTPKHLITATGQRVTLRCSPRSGDLSVYWYQQSLDQGLQFLIQYYNGEERAKGNILERFSAQQFPDLHSELNLSSLELGDSALYFCASSVEAASYNEQFFGPGTRLTVL.

The J gene is TRBJ2-7, the V gene TRBV19, with TRBD1 identical over 9 bases. V trimming: 5 bases; J trimming: 0 bases; junction bases outside the gene matches: 5. This CDR3 contains 15 residues. CDR1 LNHDA and CDR2 SQIVND come from the germline V gene (reference sequence). CDR3 DNA sequence: TGTGCCAGTAGTCCCGGGACAGGGACCTCCTACGAGCAGTACTTC. The encoded protein is CASSPGTGTSYEQYF.

CDR3 sequence reads: CASRRTGENEQFF. The CDR3 region has the DNA TGTGCCAGCAGGAGGACAGGGGAAAATGAGCAGTTCTTC. The rearrangement uses TRBV27 and TRBJ2-1; 9 nucleotides agree with TRBD1. Trimming removed 6 bases from V and 7 bases from J; junction bases left unmatched: 4. CDR3 length: 13 residues. Germline CDR1 is MNHEY and CDR2 is SMNVEV (reference sequence).

The chain carries TRBV6-2 or TRBV6-3 and TRBJ2-3, with 11 bases identical to TRBD2. The CDR3 runs 16 residues. Losses at the gene ends were 6 bases for V and 8 bases for J; bases not matched to a gene: 13. Germline values: CDR1 MNHEY, CDR2 SVGEGT. The CDR3 is CASSDGPSGRIGTQYF. CDR3 sequence (DNA): TGTGCCAGCAGCGACGGTCCTAGCGGGAGGATCGGTACGCAGTATTTT.

The chain joins TRBV7-8 to TRBJ2-1, with 9 bases fitting TRBD2. The CDR3 has 17 amino acids. Germline-derived CDR1 and CDR2 are SGHVS and FQNEAQ. The V and J ends lost 6 bases and 7 bases, in that order; junction bases with no gene match: 16. The CDR3 sequence: CASRHTMREGRFNEQFF. The CDR3 nucleotides read TGTGCCAGCAGGCATACTATGCGGGAGGGCCGCTTTAATGAGCAGTTCTTC.

The chain is built from TRBV19 and TRBJ1-6, with TRBD1 matching over 7 bases. The germline gives CDR1 LNHDA, CDR2 SQIVND (reference sequence). This CDR3 is 15 amino acids long. V gave up 6 bases and J gave up 10 bases; unmatched junction bases: 12. Here the CDR3 reads CASSRSGGIESPLHF. In DNA, the CDR3 is TGTGCCAGTAGCCGATCAGGGGGAATTGAATCACCCCTCCACTTT.

This clone appeared once. The V gene is TRBV7-9, the J gene TRBJ2-7; 7 positions match TRBD1. V gave up 5 bases and J gave up 3 bases; unmatched junction bases: 7. CDR3 length: 14 residues. Germline CDR1 and CDR2: SEHNR and FQNEAQ (reference sequence). The CDR3 nucleotides read TGTGCCAGCAGCCGGGACAGCCAAAACTACGAGCAGTACTTC. Protein sequence: CASSRDSQNYEQYF.

In its sample, this clone was seen once. This sample also contains other DNA sequences that code for the same CDR3. This sequence joins TRBV5-1 and TRBJ1-1, with no clear D. Trimming left V 2 bases short and J 3 bases short, with 8 bases between. CDR3 length equals 13 residues. Germline-derived CDR1 and CDR2 are SGHRS and YFSETQ. The DNA of the CDR3 is TGCGCCAGCAGCTTTGGCGGGTACACTGAAGCTTTCTTT. It codes for CASSFGGYTEAFF.

This chain connects TRBV5-1 to TRBJ1-2; D gene ambiguous. The V gene's germline CDR1 is SGHRS and CDR2 YFSETQ. V gave up 4 bases and J gave up 4 bases, with 11 bases separating them. The CDR3 length is 13 residues. CDR3 in amino acids: CASSPGATYGYTF. CDR3 nucleotides: TGCGCCAGCAGCCCCGGAGCTACCTATGGCTACACCTTC.

As regards this clone: Its ends do not fully match the called genes, so a read error is possible. This chain links TRBV19 with TRBJ2-5, with 9 bases that match TRBD2. The CDR3 loop spans 17 amino acids. Germline V CDR1 and CDR2: LNHDA, SQIVND (reference sequence). CDR3 DNA: TGTGCCAGTAGTTCTTCTGGGACTAGCAAGTACCAGGAGACCCAGTACTTC. Encoded protein: CASSSSGTSKYQETQYF.

The table lists this clone with a few counts. The V and J genes are TRBV15 and TRBJ2-7; 7 bases are a match to TRBD2. The germline CDR1 and CDR2 sequences are LNHNV and YYDKDF (reference sequence). The CDR3 sequence is 14 residues long. After removal of 7 bases from V and 3 bases from J, the junction contained 9 bases not matched to a gene. DNA for the CDR3: TGTGCCACCAAAGGGGAGGGATTAAGCTACGAGCAGTACTTC. It codes for CATKGEGLSYEQYF.

The chain is built from TRBV15 and TRBJ1-2, with D tentatively TRBD1 (6 bases). The CDR3 contains 15 residues. V was trimmed by 0 bases and J by 4 bases, leaving 12 bases between them. Germline V lookup: CDR1 LNHNV, CDR2 YYDKDF (reference sequence). Written as DNA, the CDR3 is TGTGCCACCAGCAGAGAGGGGGCCCCGGTCTATGGCTACACCTTC. It encodes CATSREGAPVYGYTF.

The rearrangement joins TRBV5-6 to TRBJ2-5; 11 bases match TRBD2. This CDR3 region has 18 residues. The V segment lost 4 bases and the J segment 5 bases; nucleotides outside the gene matches: 16. CDR1 is SGHDT and CDR2 is YYEEEE in the germline V gene. This chain's CDR3 is CASSVKLAGDGFKETQYF. The CDR3 DNA follows: TGTGCCAGCAGCGTAAAACTAGCGGGAGACGGTTTTAAGGAGACCCAGTACTTC.

The V gene is TRBV19, the J gene TRBJ1-3; 9 bases map to TRBD1. J lost 4 bases, V lost 3 bases, and 7 bases had no gene match. Germline CDR1 LNHDA, CDR2 SQIVND (reference sequence). This CDR3 comprises 16 residues. The CDR3, as DNA: TGTGCCAGTAGTATCACCGGGACAGGGATCGGAAACACCATATATTTT. The encoded protein is CASSITGTGIGNTIYF.

This chain joins TRBV18 and TRBJ1-1; D gene unclear. The germline CDR1 and CDR2 sequences are KGHSH and LQKENI. The CDR3 runs to 15 residues. V was pared by 4 bases and J by 8 bases, with 20 bases between. The CDR3: CASSLIFGPDSEAFF. The CDR3, as DNA: TGTGCCAGCTCACTTATCTTTGGCCCAGACTCGGAAGCTTTCTTT.

This chain uses TRBV10-3 with TRBJ2-7; the D gene is possibly TRBD1 (5 bases). The germline V and J ends were trimmed by 4 bases and 2 bases, with 15 bases remaining between them. From germline, CDR1 is ENHRY and CDR2 SYGVKD. The CDR3 contains 15 residues. CDR3: CAISGQGIRTYEQYF. CDR3 DNA: TGTGCCATCAGTGGCCAGGGAATTCGCACCTACGAGCAGTACTTC.

The CDR3 bases are TGTGCCAGCAGCTTAGGACAGGAGAACTATGGCTACACCTTC. Translation gives CASSLGQENYGYTF. The chain couples TRBV11-2 to TRBJ1-2, with TRBD1 as a possible D gene (6 bases). Looked up from germline, CDR1 is SGHAT and CDR2 is FQNNGV. The CDR3 is 14 amino acids. Trimming cost V 1 base and J 2 bases, with 8 bases left between them.

This sequence joins TRBV18 and TRBJ2-7; 10 bases map to TRBD2. The CDR3 is made up of 14 amino acids. CDR1 is KGHSH, CDR2 LQKENI, per germline. V lost 4 bases and J lost 6; bases outside the gene matches: 6. CDR3: CASSRASGSREQYF. CDR3 in DNA: TGTGCCAGCTCACGGGCTAGCGGGAGTCGCGAGCAGTACTTC.

The chain is built from TRBV24-1 and TRBJ2-1; perhaps TRBD2 as D (5 bases). The V end was cut by 3 bases, the J end by 5 bases, with 13 bases between. In germline, CDR1 is KGHDR, CDR2 SFDVKD. CDR3 length: 15 amino acids. The CDR3 nucleotides are TGTGCCACCAGTGATAATGCGGGCTACGACAATGAGCAGTTCTTC. As protein: CATSDNAGYDNEQFF.

The rearrangement links TRBV6-2 or TRBV6-3 to TRBJ2-7; tentatively, D is TRBD2 (5 bases). CDR3 length: 14 residues. Germline CDR1 is MNHEY and CDR2 is SVGEGT. Trimming removed 2 bases at V and 4 bases at J, with 12 bases between. CDR3 DNA: TGTGCCAGCAGTTACGCCGGGGTGGGGTACGAGCAGTACTTC. Protein product: CASSYAGVGYEQYF.

This sequence joins TRBV6-2 or TRBV6-3 and TRBJ1-1; D is perhaps TRBD1 (5 bases). Germline CDR1 MNHEY, CDR2 SVGEGT. The V and J ends lost 2 bases and 6 bases respectively, with 13 bases between them. The CDR3 loop spans 14 amino acids. The CDR3 sequence is CASSYRSGKAEAFF. Written as DNA, the CDR3 is TGTGCCAGCAGTTACAGGTCAGGGAAGGCTGAAGCTTTCTTT.

The chain uses TRBV9 and TRBJ2-7; 7 positions agree with TRBD1. This CDR3 is 15 amino acids long. CDR1 and CDR2 from the germline V gene are SGDLS and YYNGEE. Losses at the gene ends were 2 bases for V and 4 bases for J; bases not matched to a gene: 9. CDR3 amino acids: CASSVQPTGRYEQYF. CDR3 bases: TGTGCCAGCAGCGTCCAACCGACAGGGCGGTACGAGCAGTACTTC.

The chain couples TRBV6-5 to TRBJ2-5, with 7 nucleotides matching TRBD1. The CDR3 sequence is 14 residues long. After removal of 5 bases from V and 3 bases from J, the junction contained 6 bases not matched to a gene. Looked up from germline, CDR1 is MNHEY and CDR2 is SVGAGI. The chain's CDR3 is CASSRQGVEETQYF. The CDR3 region has the DNA TGTGCCAGCAGTCGTCAGGGGGTAGAAGAGACCCAGTACTTC.